The clone carrying this TCR beta chain was seen only a few times. Its target is not known. This entry comes from a study of T cells in Graves' hyperthyroidism and ophthalmopathy. General study points: Blood also held most thyroid clonotypes expanded beyond 0.001.

This CDR3 contains 15 residues. The trim removed 5 bases at V and 2 bases at J, leaving 6 bases unmatched. From germline, CDR1 is MNHEY and CDR2 SVGAGI. Amplified regions were TCR beta CDR3 sequences from RNA transcripts. During a first-round RT-PCR of the TCR CDR3, the HTBI primer set was used. Each CDR3 protein is one row after TCRdb ran MiXCR on the multiplex PCR reads. This sample has hundreds of thousands of distinct CDR3 sequences, with around 38% found just once. The sequence derives from a man aged 18 to 30 with Graves' hyperthyroidism. Sequenced sample: blood. V gene TRBV6-5 combines with J gene TRBJ1-5, with 7 bases fitting TRBD1. The CDR3 reads CASSQQGKGNQPQHF. CDR3 DNA sequence: TGTGCCAGCAGTCAACAGGGGAAAGGCAATCAGCCCCAGCATTTT.